Below, 29 T cell receptor beta chains from the same sample are listed, as sequenced in a study of T-cell memory formation after mild COVID-19. Each CDR3 protein is one row after TCRdb ran MiXCR on the 5' RACE reads. The table lists about 110,000 distinct CDR3 sequences, approximately 15% of them singletons. Material for sequencing was PBMCs or a T cell subset sorted from them (not recorded which). The origin of the receptors is an adult woman who had mild COVID-19 (a few samples of this study predate the infection). Cell type and time point are not known.

The genes are TRBV5-1 and TRBJ1-1; D ambiguous. The germline V gene encodes CDR1 SGHRS and CDR2 YFSETQ. This CDR3 is 18 amino acids long. The ends were cut back, 7 bases at V and 0 bases at J, with 25 bases in the middle. CDR3: CASGSSPEPNSVNTEAFF. The DNA of the CDR3 is TGCGCCAGCGGTTCCTCCCCGGAACCCAATAGTGTGAACACTGAAGCTTTCTTT.

This clonotype was seen more than once but under ten times. The CDR3 loop is CASSHPERENTEAFF. Written as DNA, the CDR3 is TGCGCCAGCAGCCACCCAGAGAGGGAGAACACTGAAGCTTTCTTT. The V gene is TRBV4-1, the J gene TRBJ1-1, with no clear D. Germline CDR1 reads MGHRA; CDR2 reads YSYEKL. The CDR3 covers 15 residues. Trimming took off 3 bases at V and 1 base at J, with 12 bases between the two ends.

The rearrangement uses TRBV27 and TRBJ2-7; TRBD1 matches at 8 bases. The CDR3 runs 15 residues. CDR1 and CDR2 from the germline V gene are MNHEY and SMNVEV (reference sequence). With 7 bases clipped from V and 0 bases from J, the junction kept 8 bases outside the gene matches. CDR3 sequence reads: CASNGFGTGSYEQYF. The CDR3 nucleotides read TGTGCCAGCAACGGATTCGGGACAGGCTCCTACGAGCAGTACTTC.

V usage is TRBV12-3 or TRBV12-4 and J usage is TRBJ1-2; D may be TRBD1 (5 bases). This CDR3 comprises 13 residues. Trimming took off 7 bases at V and 4 bases at J, with 13 bases between the two ends. The CDR3 nucleotides read TGTGCCAGCACCTACCAGGGCATCTATGGCTACACCTTC. It yields the protein CASTYQGIYGYTF.

This rearrangement joins TRBV13 to TRBJ2-3, with no clear D. Trimming removed 2 bases at V and 2 bases at J, with 11 bases between. Germline CDR1 PRHDT, CDR2 FYEKMQ (reference sequence). The CDR3 covers 15 residues. The CDR3 region has the DNA TGTGCCAGCAGCTTATCTGACCGGTTCACAGATACGCAGTATTTT. Its translation is CASSLSDRFTDTQYF.

This clonotype was found many times. The chain employs TRBV11-2 and TRBJ1-1; unclear D gene. The CDR3 loop spans 13 amino acids. Germline assignment: CDR1 SGHAT and CDR2 FQNNGV. V was pared by 0 bases and J by 1 base, with 3 bases between. CDR3 coding DNA: TGTGCCAGCAGCTTAGAGGGGAACACTGAAGCTTTCTTT. Translating it yields CASSLEGNTEAFF.

This clonotype was counted between two and nine times. The chain is built from TRBV12-3 or TRBV12-4 and TRBJ2-7; D is uncertain. There are 12 residues in the CDR3. The V end lost 5 bases, the J end lost 7 bases, and 12 bases lay between the germline ends. As DNA, the CDR3 is TGTGCCAGCAGTCTTAACCCCGGTGAGCAGTACTTC. Amino acids: CASSLNPGEQYF.

This clonotype was recorded a few times. CDR3 nucleotides: TGTGCCATCAGCGCCGGGACAGGGGATTATCAGCCCCAGCATTTT. It codes for CAISAGTGDYQPQHF. V usage is TRBV10-3 and J usage is TRBJ1-5; 10 bases line up with TRBD1. The CDR3 spans 15 residues. Per the germline V gene, CDR1 is ENHRY and CDR2 is SYGVKD. The V gene end was trimmed by 6 bases and the J gene end by 5 bases; junction bases not matched to a gene: 7.

The rearrangement links TRBV6-5 to TRBJ2-7, with no clear D. With 5 bases removed from V and 5 bases from J, the gap between germline ends came to 7 bases. Germline V CDR1 and CDR2: MNHEY, SVGAGI. The CDR3 consists of 11 residues. This chain's CDR3 is CASSTYNEQYF. For the CDR3, the DNA is TGTGCCAGCAGTACCTACAACGAGCAGTACTTC.

The rearrangement joins TRBV7-6 to TRBJ1-2; 7 nucleotides align to TRBD1. The V gene end was trimmed by 10 bases and the J gene end by 4 bases; junction bases not matched to a gene: 12. This CDR3 comprises 14 residues. CDR1 is SGHVS, CDR2 FNYEAQ, per germline. CDR3 coding DNA: TGTGCCACCTATAGTGGACAGGATTTCTATGGCTACACCTTC. Its protein is CATYSGQDFYGYTF.

In this sample, this clonotype turned up many times. The chain uses TRBV6-5 and TRBJ2-5; no reliable D call. The V and J ends lost 0 bases and 7 bases respectively, with 18 bases between them. CDR3 length: 16 residues. Germline CDR1 reads MNHEY; CDR2 reads SVGAGI. In DNA, the CDR3 is TGTGCCAGCAGTTACTCGGTGGGCACGGCAATGGTGACCCAGTACTTC. Translation: CASSYSVGTAMVTQYF.

This clonotype has more than one count but fewer than ten. This chain joins TRBV4-1 and TRBJ2-7; possible D gene TRBD1, 7 bases. Germline values: CDR1 MGHRA, CDR2 YSYEKL. The CDR3 totals 15 residues. With 4 bases removed from V and 3 bases from J, the gap between germline ends came to 16 bases. CDR3 in DNA: TGCGCCAGCAGCCCGGTCCAGGGGGAGGACTACGAGCAGTACTTC. It translates to CASSPVQGEDYEQYF.

This clonotype was found a few times. V and J are TRBV29-1 and TRBJ2-5, with D possibly being TRBD2 (5 bases). Trimming took off 4 bases at V and 5 bases at J, with 11 bases between the two ends. The V gene's germline CDR1 is SQVTM and CDR2 ANQGSEA. This CDR3 is 12 amino acids long. CDR3 sequence reads: CSVASLGETQYF. The DNA for the CDR3 is TGCAGCGTTGCTAGCTTGGGGGAGACCCAGTACTTC.

This clonotype was recorded a few times. The chain couples TRBV4-3 to TRBJ2-1; tentatively, D is TRBD2 (5 bases). Trimming pared 6 bases from V and 5 bases from J, leaving 17 bases between. The CDR3 totals 15 residues. CDR1 and CDR2 from the germline V gene are LGHNA and YSLEER. The CDR3 loop reads CASRREIAYHNEQFF. CDR3 in DNA: TGCGCCAGCAGGAGGGAAATCGCCTACCACAATGAGCAGTTCTTC.

In this sample, this clonotype turned up a few times. The CDR3: CASSQARGAEQPQHF. The CDR3 DNA follows: TGCGCCAGCAGCCAAGCCCGGGGGGCTGAGCAGCCCCAGCATTTT. This chain connects TRBV4-1 to TRBJ1-5, with D possibly TRBD1 on 6 matching bases. The CDR3 is 15 amino acids. Germline loops: CDR1 MGHRA, CDR2 YSYEKL. Trimming removed 1 base from V and 7 bases from J, with 14 bases in between.

The rearrangement links TRBV24-1 to TRBJ2-7; D tentatively reads TRBD1 or TRBD2 (5 bases each). CDR3 length equals 11 residues. Trimming stripped 6 bases from V and 5 bases from J, with 7 bases between. CDR1 is KGHDR, CDR2 SFDVKD, per germline. The CDR3 coding sequence is TGTGCCACCAGTCGGGGCCACGAGCAGTACTTC. It is translated as CATSRGHEQYF.

The chain is built from TRBV12-3 or TRBV12-4 and TRBJ1-2; the match to TRBD1 covers 7 bases. The junction had 8 bases not matched to a gene; V was cut back by 6 bases and J by 4 bases. The CDR3 length is 14 residues. CDR3 bases: TGTGCCAGCAGGGAAGGGGGCTCGGTCTATGGCTACACCTTC. Protein sequence: CASREGGSVYGYTF.

The CDR3 nucleotides are TGTGCCATCAGTGAGCTTGGGACAGGGTACGAGCAGTACTTC. Its protein is CAISELGTGYEQYF. This chain joins TRBV10-3 and TRBJ2-7, with 9 nucleotides matching TRBD1. Germline values: CDR1 ENHRY, CDR2 SYGVKD. With V trimmed by 2 bases and J by 4 bases, 3 bases remained unmatched. The CDR3 is 14 residues long.

CDR3 nucleotide sequence: TGTGCCAGCAGCGAACATTCTCTAGGACTAGGGGTTGAGCAGTTCTTC. Translated: CASSEHSLGLGVEQFF. The chain combines TRBV9 with TRBJ2-1, with TRBD2 matching 7 bases. CDR1 is SGDLS and CDR2 is YYNGEE in the germline V gene. V was pared by 3 bases and J by 9 bases, with 15 bases of the junction left unmatched. This CDR3 spans 16 amino acids.

CDR3 nucleotide sequence: TGTGCCAGCAGTTACTCGACGGCGGGAGGCACCTACGAGCAGTACTTC. This sequence encodes CASSYSTAGGTYEQYF. This sequence joins TRBV6-2 or TRBV6-3 and TRBJ2-7; 8 bases map to TRBD2. After removal of 0 bases from V and 2 bases from J, the junction contained 6 bases not matched to a gene. CDR3 length: 16 residues. Germline V gives CDR1 MNHEY, CDR2 SVGEGT.

This chain uses TRBV2 with TRBJ2-1, with 7 bases that match TRBD1. CDR3 length equals 13 residues. Trimming took 10 bases from V and 6 from J; bases not matched to a gene: 9. Germline V gene data show CDR1 as SNHLY and CDR2 as FYNNEI. The CDR3 loop is CATTTGTRNEQFF. CDR3 sequence (DNA): TGTGCCACCACGACAGGGACCCGCAATGAGCAGTTCTTC.

The chain couples TRBV5-6 to TRBJ2-1; D uncertain. Between the trimmed V and J ends, which lost 3 bases and 0 bases, there was a span of 19 bases. Germline CDR1 reads SGHDT; CDR2 reads YYEEEE. CDR3 length: 18 residues. The CDR3 is CASSWTGPLVYSYNEQFF. The CDR3 bases are TGTGCCAGCAGCTGGACGGGTCCTCTTGTTTACTCCTACAATGAGCAGTTCTTC.

The chain uses TRBV19 and TRBJ1-1, with D perhaps TRBD1 (5 bases). This CDR3 spans 17 amino acids. V lost 5 bases and J 4 bases, leaving 23 bases between the germline ends. CDR1 and CDR2 (germline): LNHDA, SQIVND (reference sequence). The CDR3 nucleotides are TGTGCCAGTAGTCCATGGGACGGGAGGCTCGTGGGCACTGAAGCTTTCTTT. Its translation is CASSPWDGRLVGTEAFF.

This clonotype occurred a few times. The chain has TRBV4-3 and TRBJ2-1; D not resolved. The CDR3 spans 13 residues. The germline V gene has CDR1 LGHNA and CDR2 YSLEER. The germline V and J ends were trimmed by 0 bases and 3 bases, with 3 bases remaining between them. The CDR3 sequence: CASSQDLYNEQFF. CDR3 coding DNA: TGCGCCAGCAGCCAAGATCTCTACAATGAGCAGTTCTTC.

This clonotype was seen a handful of times. V gene TRBV27 combines with J gene TRBJ2-1; 9 nucleotides agree with TRBD1. With 3 bases clipped from V and 6 bases from J, the junction kept 9 bases outside the gene matches. The CDR3 is made up of 16 amino acids. Germline V gene lookup returns CDR1 MNHEY and CDR2 SMNVEV (reference sequence). CDR3: CASSFRDRGFGNEQFF. Written as DNA, the CDR3 is TGTGCCAGCAGTTTCCGAGACAGGGGGTTTGGCAATGAGCAGTTCTTC.

The chain combines TRBV12-3 or TRBV12-4 with TRBJ1-1, with 8 bases matching TRBD1. The V and J ends lost 8 bases and 4 bases, in that order; junction bases with no gene match: 9. CDR3 length: 14 residues. CDR3 in DNA: TGTGCCAGCTCGAAGACAGGGGTTTTCACTGAAGCTTTCTTT. As protein: CASSKTGVFTEAFF.

V and J are TRBV7-8 and TRBJ2-3; D unresolved. Trimming removed 2 bases from V and 6 bases from J, with 18 bases in between. Germline V gene sequence: CDR1 SGHVS, CDR2 FQNEAQ. The CDR3 runs to 16 residues. The CDR3 bases are TGTGCCAGCAGCTTAAGTCTCGGGCATCCTAGGGATACGCAGTATTTT. Protein product: CASSLSLGHPRDTQYF.

This clonotype appeared a few times. The rearrangement joins TRBV7-9 to TRBJ2-5, with D possibly matching TRBD2 (6 bases). Per the germline V gene, CDR1 is SEHNR and CDR2 is FQNEAQ (reference sequence). This CDR3 has 16 residues. Trimming took 2 bases from V and 2 from J, leaving 15 bases between them. The CDR3 loop reads CASSLTREWGQETQYF. The CDR3 nucleotides are TGTGCCAGCAGCTTAACACGGGAGTGGGGGCAAGAGACCCAGTACTTC.

The J gene is TRBJ2-5, the V gene TRBV11-2, with 7 bases identical to TRBD1. This CDR3 spans 14 amino acids. The germline CDR1 and CDR2 sequences are SGHAT and FQNNGV. J lost 5 bases, V lost 5 bases, and 8 bases had no gene match. CDR3 DNA sequence: TGTGCCAGCAGCCCCGACAGGGTTCTGGAGACCCAGTACTTC. Translated, it gives CASSPDRVLETQYF.